The source of this TCR beta chain is a study of T-cell reconstitution after alpha-beta-depleted transplantation in children. This CDR3 is 22 amino acids long. Germline trimming cut 3 bases from V and 0 bases from J; bases unmatched to any gene: 22. The TCRbeta library incorporated unique molecular identifiers. Each CDR3 protein is one row after TCRdb ran MiXCR on the PCR reads. Of some 390,000 distinct CDR3 sequences in the sample, about a fifth were seen once. The chain employs TRBV12-3 or TRBV12-4 and TRBJ1-5; 8 nucleotides agree with TRBD1. Sequencing was performed on PBMCs from the stem cell graft donor, taken from the stem cell graft. The TCR sequence derives from a human donor who donated a stem cell graft to a child with acute myeloid leukemia. CDR3 bases: TGTGCCAGCAGTTTCGGGATAGAGGTGGGGACAGGCGAAATTTATAGCAATCAGCCCCAGCATTTT. It specifies CASSFGIEVGTGEIYSNQPQHF.